This record covers a single T cell receptor (beta chain). Its antigen is not identified. TCRdb keeps only in-frame clones here, not all; method: immunoSEQ multiplex PCR. The sample has 15,000 to 20,000 clones, 80% seen once; the top ten hold 6.5% to 9.5%. V lost 5 bases and J lost 5, with 19 bases in between. Germline V gives CDR1 MDHEN, CDR2 SYDVKM. The length of the CDR3 is 16 residues. The data originate from a study of pediatric ulcerative colitis. Notes on the study in general: Rectal repertoires separated controls, mild-moderate and acute severe colitis.

Rectal tissue came from one to two pinch biopsies taken at colonoscopy. This rearrangement joins TRBV28 to TRBJ1-5; D gene unclear. Sample: gut tissue. The TCR was taken from a boy between 10 and 17 years old who was a control in a study of pediatric ulcerative colitis. The CDR3 loop is CASSPRRFRKYQPQHF. The CDR3 region has the DNA TGTGCCAGCAGTCCGCGCCGCTTCAGAAAGTATCAGCCCCAGCATTTT.